In this sample, the clone carrying this T cell receptor (beta chain) turned up a few times. Each patient's relapse followed autologous stem cell transplantation, and brentuximab vedotin exposure varied. This entry comes from a study of PD-1 blockade in classical Hodgkin lymphoma. CDR1 LNHDA and CDR2 SQIVND come from the germline V gene (reference sequence). After removal of 5 bases from V and 7 bases from J, the junction contained 3 bases not matched to a gene. The CDR3 is made up of 14 amino acids. The repertoire was sequenced with immunoSEQ multiplex PCR; TCRdb's copy has only in-frame clones and lacks some. There are approximately 34,000 clones in the sample; 82% occur only once, and about 31% lies in the top ten.

The sample in question was peripheral blood mononuclear cells (PBMCs), obtained at baseline. This rearrangement joins TRBV19 to TRBJ1-6; 9 bases line up with TRBD1. The source of this sequence is a human donor with classical Hodgkin lymphoma. CDR3 nucleotides: TGTGCCAGTAGTGTCGGGACAGGGAATTCACCCCTCCACTTT. Its protein product is CASSVGTGNSPLHF. The full variable domain, rest sourced from reference TRBV19 and TRBJ1-6, is DGGITQSPKYLFRKEGQNVTLSCEQNLNHDAMYWYRQDPGQGLRLIYYSQIVNDFQKGDIAEGYSVSREKKESFPLTVTSAQKNPTAFYLCASSVGTGNSPLHFGNGTRLTVT.